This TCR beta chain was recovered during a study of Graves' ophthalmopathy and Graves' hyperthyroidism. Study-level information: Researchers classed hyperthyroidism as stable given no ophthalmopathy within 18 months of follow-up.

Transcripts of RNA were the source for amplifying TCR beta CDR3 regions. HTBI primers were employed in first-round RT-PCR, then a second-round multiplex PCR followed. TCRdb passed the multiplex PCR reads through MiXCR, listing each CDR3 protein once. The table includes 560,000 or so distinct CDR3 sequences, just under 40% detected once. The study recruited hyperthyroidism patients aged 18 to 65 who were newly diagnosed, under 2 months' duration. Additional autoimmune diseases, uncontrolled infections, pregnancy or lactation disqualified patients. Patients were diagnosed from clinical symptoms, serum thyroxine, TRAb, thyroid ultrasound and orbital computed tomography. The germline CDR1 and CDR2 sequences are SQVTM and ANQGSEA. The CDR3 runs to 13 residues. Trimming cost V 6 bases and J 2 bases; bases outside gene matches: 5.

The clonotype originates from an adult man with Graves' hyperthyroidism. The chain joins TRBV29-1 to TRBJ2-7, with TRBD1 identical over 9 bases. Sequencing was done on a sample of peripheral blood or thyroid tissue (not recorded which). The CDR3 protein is CSVDGQGTYEQYF. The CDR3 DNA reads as TGCAGCGTGGATGGACAGGGGACCTACGAGCAGTACTTC.